This entry features one TCR beta chain sequence. The antigen remains undetermined. This specimen belongs to a study of shared clonotypes between healthy human individuals. The study's findings and limits: Owing to a small donor count, the genetic and exposure-history diversity represented was limited.

Germline V lookup: CDR1 MGHRA, CDR2 YSYEKL. Trimming at V came to 9 bases and at J to 4 bases, leaving 17 bases not matched to a gene. This CDR3 spans 18 amino acids. Profiled with immunoSEQ multiplex PCR; TCRdb holds only in-frame clones, not every one. Among about 1 million clones listed, about 75% were seen once. Material: memory CD4+ T cells sorted from blood. Subset indicated: CD45RA-negative fraction. The V call is TRBV4-1, the J call TRBJ2-1; 11 positions agree with TRBD2. This sequence was found in a man between 18 and 35 years old in good health. DNA of the CDR3: TGCGCCAGTCGCCTTTTTCTACTAGCGGGAGTTTCTTACAATGAGCAGTTCTTC. Residues: CASRLFLLAGVSYNEQFF.